The TCR beta chain under discussion was sequenced for a study of shared clonotypes between healthy human individuals. Study outcomes and limitations: The sharing of approximately 4.6% of naive CD4 clonotypes was seen across a handful of donors.

The naive CD8 population came from CD45RO-negative cells selected for CCR7, without terminally differentiated effector memory CD45RA+ cells. Germline CDR1 MDHEN, CDR2 SYDVKM. The CDR3 spans 14 residues. Trimming took 1 base from V and 4 from J, leaving 9 bases between them. Method: immunoSEQ multiplex PCR; TCRdb's copy keeps in-frame clones and lacks some. The sample includes about 2.1 million clones, just under 95% of them seen just once. As concerns this clone: What it binds is not known.

This clonotype originated in a young man in good health. Some clones in this sample may be carry-over from other donors' samples. Input material: naive CD8+ T cells from PBMCs. The chain combines TRBV28 with TRBJ2-3; D is undetermined. For the CDR3, the DNA is TGTGCCAGCAGTTTATTGCCAGGTGCAGATACGCAGTATTTT. It codes for CASSLLPGADTQYF.